Presented here are 7 T cell receptor beta chains from one specimen sequenced in a study of human T cells and chemical hapten exposure. Time point reported: pre-sensitization, week 0. Described treatment: therapeutic diphenylcyclopropenone sensitization with weekly scalp DPC. MiXCR was run by TCRdb on the RACE reads, yielding one entry per CDR3 protein. In the table there are a few hundred thousand distinct CDR3 sequences, approximately 8.4% of which are singletons. The sequencing used whole blood, collected in connection with sensitization to the hapten diphenylcyclopropenone (DPC). Receptors originate from a woman aged 40 to 50 with alopecia areata. Some clones in this sample may be carry-over from other donors' samples.

The rearrangement links TRBV4-3 to TRBJ1-1; the D gene is possibly TRBD1 (5 bases). CDR1 and CDR2 (germline): LGHNA, YSLEER. Trimming stripped 4 bases from V and 4 bases from J, with 13 bases between. CDR3 length equals 14 residues. The CDR3 nucleotides are TGCGCCAGCAGCCCAGATGGGGGTGGCACTGAAGCTTTCTTT. Its translation: CASSPDGGGTEAFF.

The chain joins TRBV7-2 to TRBJ2-1; D perhaps matches TRBD1 (6 bases). Trimming left V 3 bases short and J 5 bases short, with 8 bases between. Germline CDR1 reads SGHTA; CDR2 reads FQGNSA. This CDR3 has 13 amino acids. The CDR3 coding sequence is TGTGCCAGCAGCTTCGGACAGAACAATGAGCAGTTCTTC. Its protein is CASSFGQNNEQFF.

The chain has TRBV6-6 and TRBJ2-7; TRBD2 might be the D (5 bases). The germline V gene has CDR1 MNHNY and CDR2 SVGAGI (reference sequence). The CDR3 runs to 15 residues. Deletions cut 2 bases from V and 4 bases from J, with 15 bases between. The CDR3 DNA reads TGTGCCAGCAGTTACGAGGGAGCCGATCCTTACGAGCAGTACTTC. Translating it yields CASSYEGADPYEQYF.

The chain is built from TRBV6-2 or TRBV6-3 and TRBJ2-1, with TRBD2 matching over 13 bases. This CDR3 comprises 15 residues. J lost 6 bases, V lost 6 bases, and 5 bases had no gene match. Germline V gives CDR1 MNHEY, CDR2 SVGEGT. The CDR3 sequence: CASSYTSGRGNEQFF. The CDR3 coding sequence is TGTGCCAGCAGCTATACTAGCGGGAGGGGCAATGAGCAGTTCTTC.

The chain carries TRBV27 and TRBJ2-1, with 9 bases lining up with TRBD2. Unmatched junction bases numbered 3, after V lost 6 bases and J lost 6 bases. Germline V CDR1 and CDR2: MNHEY, SMNVEV (reference sequence). This CDR3 comprises 13 residues. CDR3 in DNA: TGTGCCAGCAGGCTTAGCGGGGGCAATGAGCAGTTCTTC. This translates into CASRLSGGNEQFF.

This clonotype was counted only a few times. The chain joins TRBV7-2 to TRBJ2-5; no clear D. Trimming pared 2 bases from V and 1 base from J, leaving 8 bases between. Germline values: CDR1 SGHTA, CDR2 FQGNSA. The CDR3 spans 14 residues. CDR3 bases: TGTGCCAGCAGCTTACGGTTGGCCCAAGAGACCCAGTACTTC. It codes for CASSLRLAQETQYF.

J is TRBJ1-5 and V is TRBV30; D not resolved. The V gene lost 1 base and the J gene lost 11 bases, with 18 bases spanning the gap. The CDR3 totals 14 residues. CDR1 and CDR2 from the germline V gene are GTSNPN and SVGIG (reference sequence). The CDR3 is CAWSGLLAGQSQHF. Written as DNA, the CDR3 is TGTGCCTGGAGTGGACTCCTCGCCGGGCAGTCCCAGCATTTT. Based on the CDR3 plus reference TRBV30 and TRBJ1-5, the full variable domain is SQTIHQWPATLVQPVGSPLSLECTVEGTSNPNLYWYRQAAGRGLQLLFYSVGIGQISSEVPQNLSASRPQDRQFILSSKKLLLSDSGFYLCAWSGLLAGQSQHFGDGTRLSIL.